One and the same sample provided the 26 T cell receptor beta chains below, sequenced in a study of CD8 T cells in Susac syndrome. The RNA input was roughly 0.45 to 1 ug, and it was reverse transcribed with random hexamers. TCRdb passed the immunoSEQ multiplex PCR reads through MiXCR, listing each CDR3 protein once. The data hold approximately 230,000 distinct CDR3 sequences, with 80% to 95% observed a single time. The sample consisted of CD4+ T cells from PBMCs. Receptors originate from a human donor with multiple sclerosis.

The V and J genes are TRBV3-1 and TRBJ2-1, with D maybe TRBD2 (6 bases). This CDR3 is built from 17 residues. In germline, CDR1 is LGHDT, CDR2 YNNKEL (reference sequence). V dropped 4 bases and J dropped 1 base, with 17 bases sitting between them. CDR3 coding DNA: TGTGCCAGCAGCCCCGAGAGTACTAGCTTATCCTACAATGAGCAGTTCTTC. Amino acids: CASSPESTSLSYNEQFF.

The CDR3, as DNA: TGTGCCAGCAGTGGAGGCCCCGGCGATACGCAGTATTTT. Translated: CASSGGPGDTQYF. This chain uses TRBV12-3 or TRBV12-4 with TRBJ2-3; D is possibly TRBD2 (5 bases). The CDR3 consists of 13 residues. Trimming removed 5 bases at V and 6 bases at J, with 12 bases between.

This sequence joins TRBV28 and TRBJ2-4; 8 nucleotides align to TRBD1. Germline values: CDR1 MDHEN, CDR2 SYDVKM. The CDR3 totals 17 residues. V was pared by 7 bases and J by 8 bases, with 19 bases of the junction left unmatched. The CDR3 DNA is TGTGCCAGCACCATCCGCCCCCGCGACAGGGGTCAGGACATTCAGTACTTC. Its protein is CASTIRPRDRGQDIQYF.

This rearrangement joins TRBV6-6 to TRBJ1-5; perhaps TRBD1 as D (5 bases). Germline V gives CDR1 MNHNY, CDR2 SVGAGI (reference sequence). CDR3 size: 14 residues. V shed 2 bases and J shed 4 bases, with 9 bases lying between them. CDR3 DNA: TGTGCCAGCAGTTACGGGACCCGGAATCAGCCCCAGCATTTT. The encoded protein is CASSYGTRNQPQHF.

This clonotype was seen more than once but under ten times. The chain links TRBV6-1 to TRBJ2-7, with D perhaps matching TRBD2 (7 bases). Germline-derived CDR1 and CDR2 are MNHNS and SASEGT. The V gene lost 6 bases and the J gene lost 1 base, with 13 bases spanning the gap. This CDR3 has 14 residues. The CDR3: CASRSGGRSYEQYF. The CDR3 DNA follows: TGTGCCAGCAGATCGGGGGGCAGGTCCTACGAGCAGTACTTC.

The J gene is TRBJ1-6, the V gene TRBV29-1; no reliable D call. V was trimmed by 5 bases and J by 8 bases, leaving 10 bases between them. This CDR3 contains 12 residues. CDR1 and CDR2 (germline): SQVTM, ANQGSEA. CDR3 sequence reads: CSVLEGHSPLHF. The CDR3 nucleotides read TGCAGCGTTCTAGAAGGCCATTCACCCCTCCACTTT.

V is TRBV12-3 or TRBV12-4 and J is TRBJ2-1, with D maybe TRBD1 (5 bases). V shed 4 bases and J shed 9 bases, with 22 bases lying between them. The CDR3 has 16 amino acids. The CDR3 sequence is CASSSLGPRWASEQFF. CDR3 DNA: TGTGCCAGCAGTTCTCTGGGGCCAAGGTGGGCTAGTGAGCAGTTCTTC.

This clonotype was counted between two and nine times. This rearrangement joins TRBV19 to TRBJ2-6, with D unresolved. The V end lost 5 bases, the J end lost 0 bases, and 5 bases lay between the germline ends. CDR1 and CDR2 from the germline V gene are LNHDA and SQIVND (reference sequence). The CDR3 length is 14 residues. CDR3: CASSALSGANVLTF. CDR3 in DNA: TGTGCCAGTAGTGCGCTCTCTGGGGCCAACGTCCTGACTTTC. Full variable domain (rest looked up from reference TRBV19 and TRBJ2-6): DGGITQSPKYLFRKEGQNVTLSCEQNLNHDAMYWYRQDPGQGLRLIYYSQIVNDFQKGDIAEGYSVSREKKESFPLTVTSAQKNPTAFYLCASSALSGANVLTFGAGSRLTVL.

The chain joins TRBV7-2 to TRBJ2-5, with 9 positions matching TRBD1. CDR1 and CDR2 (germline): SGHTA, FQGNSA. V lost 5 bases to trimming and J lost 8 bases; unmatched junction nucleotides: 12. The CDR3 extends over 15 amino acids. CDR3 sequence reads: CASSPIVGQGNTQYF. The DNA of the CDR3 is TGTGCCAGCAGCCCGATCGTGGGACAGGGAAATACCCAGTACTTC.

This CDR3 is CASSWGQITGELFF. CDR3 DNA: TGTGCCAGCAGCTGGGGACAGATCACCGGGGAGCTGTTTTTT. This chain uses TRBV5-6 with TRBJ2-2, with 7 nucleotides matching TRBD1. Germline V gene lookup returns CDR1 SGHDT and CDR2 YYEEEE. This CDR3 spans 14 amino acids. V shed 3 bases, J shed 4 bases, and the junction held 3 bases outside the gene matches.

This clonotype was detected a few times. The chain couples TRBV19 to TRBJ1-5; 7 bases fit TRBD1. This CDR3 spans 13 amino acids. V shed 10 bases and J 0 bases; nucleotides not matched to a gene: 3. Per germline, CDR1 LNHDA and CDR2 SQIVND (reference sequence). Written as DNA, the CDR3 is TGTGCCACCGGACAGGATAGCAATCAGCCCCAGCATTTT. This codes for CATGQDSNQPQHF.

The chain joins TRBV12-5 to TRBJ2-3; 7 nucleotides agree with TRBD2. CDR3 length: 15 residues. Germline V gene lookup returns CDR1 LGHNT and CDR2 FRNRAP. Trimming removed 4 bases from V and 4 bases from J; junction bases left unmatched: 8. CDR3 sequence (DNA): TGTGCTAGTGGTTCCGAGCGGGAAGGGGCAGATACGCAGTATTTT. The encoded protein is CASGSEREGADTQYF.

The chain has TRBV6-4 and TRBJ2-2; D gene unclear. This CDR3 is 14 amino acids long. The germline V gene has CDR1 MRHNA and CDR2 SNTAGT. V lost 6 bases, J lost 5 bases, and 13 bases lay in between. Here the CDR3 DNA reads TGTGCCAGCAGAGCACTGGGGTCGACCGGGGAGCTGTTTTTT. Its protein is CASRALGSTGELFF.

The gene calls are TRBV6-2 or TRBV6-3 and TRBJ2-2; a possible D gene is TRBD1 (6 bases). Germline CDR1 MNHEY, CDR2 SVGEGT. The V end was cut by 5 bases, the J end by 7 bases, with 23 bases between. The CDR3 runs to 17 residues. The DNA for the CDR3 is TGTGCCAGCAGTCCTCTTCGACAGGAACCGATGGGCGGGGAGCTGTTTTTT. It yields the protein CASSPLRQEPMGGELFF.

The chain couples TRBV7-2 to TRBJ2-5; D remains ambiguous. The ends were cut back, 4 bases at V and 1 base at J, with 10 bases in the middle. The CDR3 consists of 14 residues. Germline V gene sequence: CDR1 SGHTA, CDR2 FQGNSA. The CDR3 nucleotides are TGTGCCAGCAGCTCCACTTACGGCCAAGAGACCCAGTACTTC. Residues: CASSSTYGQETQYF. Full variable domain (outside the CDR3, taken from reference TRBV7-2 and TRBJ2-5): GAGVSQSPSNKVTEKGKDVELRCDPISGHTALYWYRQSLGQGLEFLIYFQGNSAPDKSGLPSDRFSAERTGGSVSTLTIQRTQQEDSAVYLCASSSTYGQETQYFGPGTRLLVL.

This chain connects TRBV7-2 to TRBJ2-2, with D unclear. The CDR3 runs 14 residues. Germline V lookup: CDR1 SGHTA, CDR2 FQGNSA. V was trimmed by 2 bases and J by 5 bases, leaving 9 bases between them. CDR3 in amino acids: CASSLNFWTGELFF. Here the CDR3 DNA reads TGTGCCAGCAGCTTAAATTTTTGGACCGGGGAGCTGTTTTTT.

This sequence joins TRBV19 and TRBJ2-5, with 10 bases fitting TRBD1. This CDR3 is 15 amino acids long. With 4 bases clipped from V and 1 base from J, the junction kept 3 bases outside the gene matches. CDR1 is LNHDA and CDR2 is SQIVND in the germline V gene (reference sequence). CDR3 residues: CASSTGTGVQETQYF. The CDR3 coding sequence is TGTGCCAGTAGTACCGGGACAGGGGTCCAAGAGACCCAGTACTTC. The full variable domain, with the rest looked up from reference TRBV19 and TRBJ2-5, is DGGITQSPKYLFRKEGQNVTLSCEQNLNHDAMYWYRQDPGQGLRLIYYSQIVNDFQKGDIAEGYSVSREKKESFPLTVTSAQKNPTAFYLCASSTGTGVQETQYFGPGTRLLVL.

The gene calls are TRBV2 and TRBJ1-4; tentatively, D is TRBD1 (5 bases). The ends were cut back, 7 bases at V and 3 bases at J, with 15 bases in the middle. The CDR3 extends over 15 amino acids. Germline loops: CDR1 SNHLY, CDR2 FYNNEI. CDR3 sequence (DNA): TGTGCCAGCAAGGGGTTGGGCCTATCTAATGAAAAACTGTTTTTT. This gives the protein CASKGLGLSNEKLFF.

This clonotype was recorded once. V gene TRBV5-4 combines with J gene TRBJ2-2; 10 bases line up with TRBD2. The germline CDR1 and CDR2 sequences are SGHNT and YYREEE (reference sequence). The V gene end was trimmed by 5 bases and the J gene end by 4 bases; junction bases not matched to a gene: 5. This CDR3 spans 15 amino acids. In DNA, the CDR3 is TGTGCCAGCAGTCCGGGACTAGCGAGCACCGGGGAGCTGTTTTTT. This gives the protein CASSPGLASTGELFF.

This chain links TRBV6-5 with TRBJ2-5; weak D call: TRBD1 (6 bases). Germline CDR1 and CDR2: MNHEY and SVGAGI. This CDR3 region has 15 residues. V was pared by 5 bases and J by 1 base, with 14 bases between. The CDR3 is CASSPTGTSQETQYF. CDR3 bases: TGTGCCAGCAGTCCTACCGGGACATCCCAAGAGACCCAGTACTTC.

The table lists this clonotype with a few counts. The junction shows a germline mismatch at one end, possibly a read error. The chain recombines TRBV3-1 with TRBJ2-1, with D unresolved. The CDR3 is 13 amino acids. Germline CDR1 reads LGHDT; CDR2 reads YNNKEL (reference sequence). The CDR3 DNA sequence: TGTGCCAGTAGCCAAGTCGTAGGAGTTGAGCAGTTCTTC. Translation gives CASSQVVGVEQFF.

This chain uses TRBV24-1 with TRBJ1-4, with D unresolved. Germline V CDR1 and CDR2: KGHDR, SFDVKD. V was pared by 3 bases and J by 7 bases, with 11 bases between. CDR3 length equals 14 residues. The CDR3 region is CATSDPGRSEKLFF. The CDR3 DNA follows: TGTGCCACCAGTGATCCCGGGCGGAGTGAAAAACTGTTTTTT.

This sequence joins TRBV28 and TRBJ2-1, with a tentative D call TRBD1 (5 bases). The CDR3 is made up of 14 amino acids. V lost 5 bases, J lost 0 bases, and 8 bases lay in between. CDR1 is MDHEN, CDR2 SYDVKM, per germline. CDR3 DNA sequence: TGTGCCAGCAGTCCCAGGGCCTCCTACAATGAGCAGTTCTTC. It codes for CASSPRASYNEQFF.

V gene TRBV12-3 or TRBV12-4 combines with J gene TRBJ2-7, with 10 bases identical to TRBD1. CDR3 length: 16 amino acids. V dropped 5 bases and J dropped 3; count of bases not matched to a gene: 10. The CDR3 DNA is TGTGCCAGCAGTCCTAGGCGGGGGACAGGGGACTACGAGCAGTACTTC. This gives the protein CASSPRRGTGDYEQYF.

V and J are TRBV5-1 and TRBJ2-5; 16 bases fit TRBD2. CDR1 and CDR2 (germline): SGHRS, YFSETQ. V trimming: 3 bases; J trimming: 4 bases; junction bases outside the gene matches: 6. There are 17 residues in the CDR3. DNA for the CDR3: TGCGCCAGCAGCTCGGGACTAGCGGGAGGGCCGAGAGAGACCCAGTACTTC. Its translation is CASSSGLAGGPRETQYF.

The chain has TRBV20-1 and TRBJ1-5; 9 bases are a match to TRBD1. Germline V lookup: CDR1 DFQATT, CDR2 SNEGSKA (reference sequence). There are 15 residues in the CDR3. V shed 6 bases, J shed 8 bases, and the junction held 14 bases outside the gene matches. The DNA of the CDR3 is TGCAGTGCAACCGAGGGACAGGGTGTTGTGAAGCCCCAGCATTTT. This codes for CSATEGQGVVKPQHF.